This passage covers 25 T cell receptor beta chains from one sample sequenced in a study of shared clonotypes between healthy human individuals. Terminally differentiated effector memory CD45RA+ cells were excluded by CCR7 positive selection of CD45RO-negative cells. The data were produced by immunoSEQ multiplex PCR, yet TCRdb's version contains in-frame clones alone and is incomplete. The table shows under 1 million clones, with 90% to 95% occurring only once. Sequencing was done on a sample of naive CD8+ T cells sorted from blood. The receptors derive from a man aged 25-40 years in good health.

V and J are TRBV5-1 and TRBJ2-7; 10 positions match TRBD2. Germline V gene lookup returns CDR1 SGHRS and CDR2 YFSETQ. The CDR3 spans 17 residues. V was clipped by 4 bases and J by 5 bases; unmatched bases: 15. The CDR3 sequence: CASSRSSGRAQFNEQYF. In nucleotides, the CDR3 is TGCGCCAGCAGCCGCTCGAGCGGGAGGGCCCAGTTCAACGAGCAGTACTTC.

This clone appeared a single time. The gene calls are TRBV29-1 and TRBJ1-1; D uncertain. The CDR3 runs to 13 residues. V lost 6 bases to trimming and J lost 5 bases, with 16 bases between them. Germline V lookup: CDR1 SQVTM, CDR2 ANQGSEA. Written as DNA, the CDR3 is TGCAGCGTCCTTGGGAGAGGTATAACTGAAGCTTTCTTT. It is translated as CSVLGRGITEAFF.

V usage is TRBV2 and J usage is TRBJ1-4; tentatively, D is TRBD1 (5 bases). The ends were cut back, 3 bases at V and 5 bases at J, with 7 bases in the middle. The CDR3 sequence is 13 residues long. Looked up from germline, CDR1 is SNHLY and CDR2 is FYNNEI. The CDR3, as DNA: TGTGCCAGCAGTGATCGGGGGAATGAAAAACTGTTTTTT. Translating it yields CASSDRGNEKLFF.

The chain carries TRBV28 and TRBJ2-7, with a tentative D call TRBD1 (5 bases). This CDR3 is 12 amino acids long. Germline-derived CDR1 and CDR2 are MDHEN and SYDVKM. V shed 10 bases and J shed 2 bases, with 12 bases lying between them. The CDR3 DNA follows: TGTGCCACCGCTCGACAGACCTACGAGCAGTACTTC. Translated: CATARQTYEQYF.

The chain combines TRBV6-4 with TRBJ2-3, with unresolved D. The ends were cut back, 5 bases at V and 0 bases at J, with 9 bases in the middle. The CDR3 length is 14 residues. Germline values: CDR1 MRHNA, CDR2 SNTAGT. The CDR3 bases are TGTGCCAGCAGTCGCGACACTAGCACAGATACGCAGTATTTT. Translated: CASSRDTSTDTQYF.

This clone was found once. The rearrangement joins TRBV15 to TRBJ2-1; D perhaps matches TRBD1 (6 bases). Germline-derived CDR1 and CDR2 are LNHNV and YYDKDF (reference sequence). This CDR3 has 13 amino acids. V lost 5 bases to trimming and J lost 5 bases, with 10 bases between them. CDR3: CATSPGQHNEQFF. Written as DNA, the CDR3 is TGTGCCACCAGCCCTGGACAGCACAATGAGCAGTTCTTC.

In DNA form, the CDR3 reads TGTGCCAGCAGTTCTACCTCCGGACTCGCGGGGCTCGAGCAGTACTTC. This encodes CASSSTSGLAGLEQYF. This chain joins TRBV27 and TRBJ2-7; maybe TRBD2 (6 bases). The V gene lost 4 bases and the J gene lost 6 bases, with 22 bases spanning the gap. The CDR3 extends over 16 amino acids. The germline V gene encodes CDR1 MNHEY and CDR2 SMNVEV (reference sequence).

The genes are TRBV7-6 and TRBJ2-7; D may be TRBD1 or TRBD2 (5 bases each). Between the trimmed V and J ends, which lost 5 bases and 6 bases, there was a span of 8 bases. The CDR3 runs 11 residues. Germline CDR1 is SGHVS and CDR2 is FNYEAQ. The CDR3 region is CASSGTTEQYF. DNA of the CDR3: TGTGCCAGCAGCGGGACCACCGAGCAGTACTTC.

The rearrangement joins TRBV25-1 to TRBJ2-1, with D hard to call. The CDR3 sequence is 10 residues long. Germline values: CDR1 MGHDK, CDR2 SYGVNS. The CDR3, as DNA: TGTGCAGTCAAGGGCAATGAGCAGTTCTTC. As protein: CAVKGNEQFF.

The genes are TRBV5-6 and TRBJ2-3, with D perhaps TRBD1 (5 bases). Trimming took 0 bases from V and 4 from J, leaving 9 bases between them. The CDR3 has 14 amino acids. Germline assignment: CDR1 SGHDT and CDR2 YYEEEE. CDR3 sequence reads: CASSLGGHADTQYF. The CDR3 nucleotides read TGTGCCAGCAGCTTGGGCGGACACGCAGATACGCAGTATTTT.

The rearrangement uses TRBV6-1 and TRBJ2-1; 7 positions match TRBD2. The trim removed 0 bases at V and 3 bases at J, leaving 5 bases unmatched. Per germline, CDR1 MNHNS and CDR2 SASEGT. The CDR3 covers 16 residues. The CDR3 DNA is TGTGCCAGCAGTGAAGCGGGAGGGACCCGCTACAATGAGCAGTTCTTC. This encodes CASSEAGGTRYNEQFF.

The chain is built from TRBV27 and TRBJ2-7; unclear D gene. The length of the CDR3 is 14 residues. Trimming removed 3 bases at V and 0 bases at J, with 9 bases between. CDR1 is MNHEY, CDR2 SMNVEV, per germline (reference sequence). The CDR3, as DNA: TGTGCCAGCAGTTTTGGCTCGCGCTCCTACGAGCAGTACTTC. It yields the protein CASSFGSRSYEQYF.

The CDR3 loop is CASSPMDRYEQYF. For the CDR3, the DNA is TGTGCCAGCAGCCCGATGGACCGCTACGAGCAGTACTTC. The chain couples TRBV7-2 to TRBJ2-7; D is unclear. CDR3 size: 13 residues. Deletions cut 5 bases from V and 3 bases from J, with 11 bases between. Germline CDR1 reads SGHTA; CDR2 reads FQGNSA.

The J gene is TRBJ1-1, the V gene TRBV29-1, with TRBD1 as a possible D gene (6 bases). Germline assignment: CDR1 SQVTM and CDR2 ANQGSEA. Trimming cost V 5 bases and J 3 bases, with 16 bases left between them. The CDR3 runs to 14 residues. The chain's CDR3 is CSVLSLDRHTEAFF. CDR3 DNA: TGCAGCGTTCTAAGCCTAGACAGGCACACTGAAGCTTTCTTT.

The CDR3 sequence: CASSHRREPGANVLTF. Here the CDR3 DNA reads TGTGCCAGCAGTCATCGAAGGGAGCCCGGGGCCAACGTCCTGACTTTC. The chain is built from TRBV27 and TRBJ2-6, with a possible D match to TRBD2 (5 bases). V lost 5 bases to trimming and J lost 4 bases, with 15 bases between them. CDR1 and CDR2 (germline): MNHEY, SMNVEV (reference sequence). The CDR3 contains 16 residues.

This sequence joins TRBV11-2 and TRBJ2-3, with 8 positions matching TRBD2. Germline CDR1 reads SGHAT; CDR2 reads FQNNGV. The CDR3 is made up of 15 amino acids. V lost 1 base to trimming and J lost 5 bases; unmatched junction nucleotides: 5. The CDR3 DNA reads TGTGCCAGCAGCTTAGCGAGCGGGGGTCTAGATACGCAGTATTTT. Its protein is CASSLASGGLDTQYF. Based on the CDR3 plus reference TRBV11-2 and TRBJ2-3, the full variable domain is EAGVAQSPRYKIIEKRQSVAFWCNPISGHATLYWYQQILGQGPKLLIQFQNNGVVDDSQLPKDRFSAERLKGVDSTLKIQPAKLEDSAVYLCASSLASGGLDTQYFGPGTRLTVL.

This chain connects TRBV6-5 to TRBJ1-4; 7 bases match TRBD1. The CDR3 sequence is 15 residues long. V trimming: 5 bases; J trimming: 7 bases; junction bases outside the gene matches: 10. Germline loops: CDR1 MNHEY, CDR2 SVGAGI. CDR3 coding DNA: TGTGCCAGCAGTCCATCTCTGACAGGGAGTGAAAAACTGTTTTTT. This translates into CASSPSLTGSEKLFF.

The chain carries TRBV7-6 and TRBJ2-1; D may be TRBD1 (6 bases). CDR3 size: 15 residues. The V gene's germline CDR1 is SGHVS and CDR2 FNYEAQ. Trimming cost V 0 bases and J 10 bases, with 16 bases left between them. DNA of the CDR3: TGTGCCAGCAGCTTAGCAAAGGGGGTCCTATGGGAGCAGTTCTTC. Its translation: CASSLAKGVLWEQFF.

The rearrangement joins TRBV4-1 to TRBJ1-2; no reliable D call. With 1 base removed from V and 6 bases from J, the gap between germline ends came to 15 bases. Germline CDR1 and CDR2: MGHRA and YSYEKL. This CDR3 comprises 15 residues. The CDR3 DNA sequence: TGCGCCAGCAGCCAAGTGATATCGGGTCGAGATGGCTACACCTTC. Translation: CASSQVISGRDGYTF.

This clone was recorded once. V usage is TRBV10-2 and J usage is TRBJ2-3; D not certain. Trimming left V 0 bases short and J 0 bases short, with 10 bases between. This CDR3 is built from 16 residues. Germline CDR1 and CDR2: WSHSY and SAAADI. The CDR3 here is CASSESRFSSTDTQYF. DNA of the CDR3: TGCGCCAGCAGTGAGTCGAGATTCTCTAGCACAGATACGCAGTATTTT.

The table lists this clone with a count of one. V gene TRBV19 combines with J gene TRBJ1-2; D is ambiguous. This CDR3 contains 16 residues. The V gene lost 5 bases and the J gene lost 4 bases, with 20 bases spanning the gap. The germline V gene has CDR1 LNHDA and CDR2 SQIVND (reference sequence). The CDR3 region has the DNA TGTGCCAGTAGTCCCCATATTGCGGCAGCCACCTATGGCTACACCTTC. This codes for CASSPHIAAATYGYTF.

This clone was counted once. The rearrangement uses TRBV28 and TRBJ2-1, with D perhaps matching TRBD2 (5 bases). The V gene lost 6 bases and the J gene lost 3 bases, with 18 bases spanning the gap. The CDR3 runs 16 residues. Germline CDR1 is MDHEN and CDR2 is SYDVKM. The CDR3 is CASSLRRVPIYNEQFF. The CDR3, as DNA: TGTGCCAGCAGCCTGCGGCGGGTGCCAATCTACAATGAGCAGTTCTTC.

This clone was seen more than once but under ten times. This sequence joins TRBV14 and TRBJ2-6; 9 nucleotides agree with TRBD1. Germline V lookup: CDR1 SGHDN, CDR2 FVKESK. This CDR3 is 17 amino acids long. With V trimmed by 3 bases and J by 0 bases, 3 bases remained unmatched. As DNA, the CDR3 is TGTGCCAGCAGCCAGGGACAGGGAAACTCTGGGGCCAACGTCCTGACTTTC. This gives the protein CASSQGQGNSGANVLTF.

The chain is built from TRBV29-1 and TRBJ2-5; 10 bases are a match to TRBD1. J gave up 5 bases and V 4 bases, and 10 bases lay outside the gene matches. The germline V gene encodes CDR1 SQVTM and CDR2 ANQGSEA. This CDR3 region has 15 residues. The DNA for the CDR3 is TGCAGCGTTGGGTTAAGGGACAGGGGTATGGAGACCCAGTACTTC. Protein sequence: CSVGLRDRGMETQYF.

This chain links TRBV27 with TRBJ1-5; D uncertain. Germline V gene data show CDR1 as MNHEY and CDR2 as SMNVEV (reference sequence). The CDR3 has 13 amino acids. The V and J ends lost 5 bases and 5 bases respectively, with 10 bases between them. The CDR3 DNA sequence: TGTGCCAGCAGTCCGGGGATTCATCAGCCCCAGCATTTT. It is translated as CASSPGIHQPQHF.